The entry below describes one TCR beta chain. The antigen remains unidentified. V shed 2 bases and J shed 4 bases, with 8 bases lying between them. Germline V gene data show CDR1 as MDHEN and CDR2 as SYDVKM. The CDR3 is 13 residues long. Amplification used 60 Vbeta primers and 13 Jbeta primers. Here immunoSEQ multiplex PCR was the method, and the copy in TCRdb shows in-frame clones only, minus some. Here the sample spans some 170,000 clones, under 90% being singletons. The data belong to a study of cytomegalovirus exposure and HLA in healthy donors. General study results and limits: A classifier reportedly called cytomegalovirus status with high sensitivity and specificity. Most TCR sequences were uncommon, yet certain public TCRs appeared in many donors. TCR beta sequences reportedly predicted the HLA-A and HLA-B alleles of most subjects accurately.

Sample: PBMCs. The V gene is TRBV28, the J gene TRBJ1-2, with a weak D call TRBD1 (5 bases). The receptor comes from a young man in good health and CMV-seronegative. In DNA, the CDR3 is TGTGCCAGCAGTTTAGTACAGGTCTATGGCTACACCTTC. It encodes CASSLVQVYGYTF.